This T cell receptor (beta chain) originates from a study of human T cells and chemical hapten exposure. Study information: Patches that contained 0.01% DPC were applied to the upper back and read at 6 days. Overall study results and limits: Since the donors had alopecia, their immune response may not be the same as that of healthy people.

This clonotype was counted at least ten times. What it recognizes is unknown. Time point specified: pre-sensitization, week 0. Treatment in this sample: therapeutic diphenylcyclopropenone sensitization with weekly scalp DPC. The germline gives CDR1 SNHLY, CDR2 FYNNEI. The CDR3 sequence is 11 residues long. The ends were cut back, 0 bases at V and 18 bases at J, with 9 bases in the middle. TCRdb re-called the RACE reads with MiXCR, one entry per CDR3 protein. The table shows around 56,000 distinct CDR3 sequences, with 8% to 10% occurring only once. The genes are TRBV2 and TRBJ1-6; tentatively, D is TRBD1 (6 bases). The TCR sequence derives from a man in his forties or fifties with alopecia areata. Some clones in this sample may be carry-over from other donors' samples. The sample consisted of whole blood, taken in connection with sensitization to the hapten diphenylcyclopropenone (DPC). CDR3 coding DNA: TGTGCCAGCAGTGAAGCAGGGGGAGGCCACTTT. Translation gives CASSEAGGGHF.